This T cell receptor (beta chain) was identified in a study of human T cells and chemical hapten exposure. Across the study: All through the roughly 23-week study, the scalp of each patient received diphenylcyclopropenone doses weekly.

Time point meaning: pre-sensitization, week 0. Treatment reported: therapeutic diphenylcyclopropenone sensitization with weekly scalp DPC. Whole-study findings and limits: Expanded TCRs formed significantly more large CDR3 similarity clusters than controls.

The CDR3 consists of 12 residues. The V end lost 3 bases, the J end lost 6 bases, and 9 bases lay between the germline ends. The germline CDR1 and CDR2 sequences are SGHDT and YYEEEE. This clonotype has ten or more counts. Its antigen is not known. Unique molecular identifiers were linked by the library to individual cDNA molecules. Via MiXCR, TCRdb re-called the RACE reads, giving one row per CDR3 protein. This sample yields 380,000 or so distinct CDR3 sequences, of which 5.5% are seen a single time; about 8.2% belongs to the top ten. The input for sequencing was whole blood, taken in connection with sensitization to the hapten diphenylcyclopropenone (DPC). This TCR came from a woman aged 18 to 35 with alopecia areata. Some clones in this sample may be carry-over from other donors' samples. This sequence joins TRBV5-6 and TRBJ1-1, with D unclear. The CDR3 bases are TGTGCCAGCAGCTCGGAACGCGCTGAAGCTTTCTTT. Protein: CASSSERAEAFF.